This paragraph reports one TCR beta chain. This entry belongs to a study of control samples from healthy donors and cancer patients. Method: immunoSEQ multiplex PCR; TCRdb's copy keeps in-frame clones and lacks some. This table holds 150,000 to 200,000 clones, roughly 91% found once. Sample: blood. This TCR came from a woman aged 30 to 39 in good health.

For the CDR3, the DNA is TGTGCCACCAGTGATCGTGGGGGGCACATAGATACGCAGTATTTT. Its protein is CATSDRGGHIDTQYF. The chain carries TRBV24-1 and TRBJ2-3; possibly TRBD1 or TRBD2 for D (6 bases each). The germline gives CDR1 KGHDR, CDR2 SFDVKD. This CDR3 spans 15 amino acids. With 3 bases removed from V and 5 bases from J, the gap between germline ends came to 14 bases.